These 3 T cell receptor beta chains share one sample of origin, sequenced in a study of blood T cells in healthy people across ages. Primed by a sample-barcoded 5' primer and a J-beta primer mix, a second PCR proceeded for about 6 to 11 cycles. MiXCR, applied by TCRdb to the 5' RACE reads, yields one record per CDR3 protein. The data hold approximately 1,000,000 distinct CDR3 sequences, with roughly two fifths observed a single time. Source material: blood. The receptors stem from a man aged 18 to 30 in good health.

The chain employs TRBV12-3 or TRBV12-4 and TRBJ2-7; perhaps D is TRBD1 or TRBD2 (5 bases each). The CDR3 loop spans 14 amino acids. The V end was cut by 6 bases, the J end by 2 bases, with 14 bases between. The CDR3 bases are TGTGCCAGCAGCCCCCGGGACGGGACCTACGAGCAGTACTTC. As protein: CASSPRDGTYEQYF.

The sample holds a few counts of this clonotype. The chain carries TRBV5-1 and TRBJ1-6, with D perhaps matching TRBD1 (6 bases). The CDR3 is 17 amino acids. The V and J ends lost 4 bases and 0 bases respectively, with 14 bases between them. Germline loops: CDR1 SGHRS, CDR2 YFSETQ. CDR3 sequence reads: CASSRNTDSSYNSPLHF. The CDR3 nucleotides are TGCGCCAGCAGCCGGAATACGGACAGCTCCTATAATTCACCCCTCCACTTT.

The chain combines TRBV20-1 with TRBJ2-1, with TRBD2 matching 12 bases. J lost 12 bases, V lost 1 base, and 7 bases had no gene match. Germline lookup yields CDR1 DFQATT and CDR2 SNEGSKA (reference sequence). This CDR3 has 14 residues. The CDR3 spells CSARVELAGGGQFF. DNA of the CDR3: TGCAGTGCTAGAGTGGAACTAGCGGGGGGCGGGCAGTTCTTC.